This entry lists 19 T cell receptor beta chains sequenced from one sample in a study of beta chain features in type 1 diabetes. Notes on the study in general: There was a moderate but significant shortening of TCRB CDR3s in all four CD4+ subsets of Type 1 diabetes patients.

These TCRs' antigens remain unknown. Expressed TCRB transcripts were sequenced after all isolated RNA was converted to cDNA. Sequenced by immunoSEQ multiplex PCR; TCRdb stores in-frame clones only, minus some. The sample yields hundreds of thousands of clones, more than 13% seen once. Material: naive CD4+ T cells from blood. The source of these receptors is a man aged 18 to 35 with type 1 diabetes.

The rearrangement links TRBV9 to TRBJ1-1, with TRBD1 as a possible D gene (6 bases). The CDR3 is made up of 15 amino acids. The V and J ends lost 3 bases and 4 bases respectively, with 16 bases between them. Per germline, CDR1 SGDLS and CDR2 YYNGEE. The CDR3 DNA reads as TGTGCCAGCAGCGCGGGGGCCCCCCAAGGCACTGAAGCTTTCTTT. This translates into CASSAGAPQGTEAFF.

In this sample, this clone turned up a few times. The CDR3 sequence is CAGHGTGDPYEQYF. CDR3 nucleotides: TGTGCCGGACACGGGACAGGGGACCCCTACGAGCAGTACTTC. This chain uses TRBV25-1 with TRBJ2-7; the match to TRBD1 covers 10 bases. Germline-derived CDR1 and CDR2 are MGHDK and SYGVNS. V lost 11 bases, J lost 2 bases, and 9 bases stayed unmatched. This CDR3 is built from 14 residues.

The CDR3 DNA reads TGCGCCAGCACTACGGACTGGCCCGGGGCCAACGTCCTGACTTTC. Its protein is CASTTDWPGANVLTF. The genes are TRBV5-1 and TRBJ2-6, with a weak D call TRBD2 (5 bases). The V gene lost 6 bases and the J gene lost 4 bases, with 14 bases spanning the gap. The CDR3 is 15 residues long. Germline CDR1 reads SGHRS; CDR2 reads YFSETQ.

The table lists this clone with a few counts. The chain joins TRBV25-1 to TRBJ1-2; D remains unclear. The CDR3 covers 14 residues. The V end lost 3 bases, the J end lost 5 bases, and 13 bases lay between the germline ends. Germline assignment: CDR1 MGHDK and CDR2 SYGVNS. For the CDR3, the DNA is TGTGCCAGCAGTGACCCAGGAACGAATTATGGCTACACCTTC. Translated, it gives CASSDPGTNYGYTF.

The genes are TRBV6-6 and TRBJ2-4; either TRBD1 or TRBD2 may supply D (5 bases each). CDR3 length equals 14 residues. In germline, CDR1 is MNHNY, CDR2 SVGAGI (reference sequence). V lost 4 bases and J 6 bases, leaving 13 bases between the germline ends. The CDR3 loop reads CASSLGTNLNIQYF. DNA of the CDR3: TGTGCCAGCAGTTTGGGGACCAACCTAAACATTCAGTACTTC.

The CDR3 DNA is TGTGCCAGCATTGCGGACAGGGAAGGCTACACCTTC. It translates to CASIADREGYTF. The chain has TRBV6-1 and TRBJ1-2, with 8 bases identical to TRBD1. The CDR3 is made up of 12 amino acids. Germline V gene sequence: CDR1 MNHNS, CDR2 SASEGT. Trimming removed 7 bases from V and 8 bases from J; junction bases left unmatched: 6.

The rearrangement joins TRBV2 to TRBJ2-5, with D unclear. Looked up from germline, CDR1 is SNHLY and CDR2 is FYNNEI. Trimming cost V 6 bases and J 5 bases, with 7 bases left between them. The CDR3 spans 11 residues. The CDR3: CASRLGETQYF. The CDR3 DNA sequence: TGTGCCAGCAGGTTGGGGGAGACCCAGTACTTC.

This clone was seen more than once but under ten times. The J gene is TRBJ1-5, the V gene TRBV27; the D is unclear. V lost 7 bases and J 6 bases, leaving 10 bases between the germline ends. The CDR3 is made up of 12 amino acids. Germline V CDR1 and CDR2: MNHEY, SMNVEV (reference sequence). The CDR3 DNA follows: TGTGCCAGCAAAGGGCTAGGTCAGCCCCAGCATTTT. Translation gives CASKGLGQPQHF.

The chain links TRBV6-1 to TRBJ1-5; D gene ambiguous. Trimming took off 2 bases at V and 0 bases at J, with 17 bases between the two ends. Germline V gene data show CDR1 as MNHNS and CDR2 as SASEGT. The CDR3 is made up of 18 amino acids. CDR3 region: CASSESQAGKYSNQPQHF. CDR3 DNA sequence: TGTGCCAGCAGTGAAAGCCAGGCTGGCAAATATAGCAATCAGCCCCAGCATTTT.

J is TRBJ2-7 and V is TRBV11-2, with D unresolved. Trimming left V 0 bases short and J 3 bases short, with 12 bases between. The CDR3 totals 15 residues. In germline, CDR1 is SGHAT, CDR2 FQNNGV. CDR3 in amino acids: CASSLESGQIYEQYF. The CDR3 DNA follows: TGTGCCAGCAGCTTAGAATCCGGGCAGATCTACGAGCAGTACTTC. The full variable domain, rest sourced from reference TRBV11-2 and TRBJ2-7, is EAGVAQSPRYKIIEKRQSVAFWCNPISGHATLYWYQQILGQGPKLLIQFQNNGVVDDSQLPKDRFSAERLKGVDSTLKIQPAKLEDSAVYLCASSLESGQIYEQYFGPGTRLTVT.

The gene calls are TRBV30 and TRBJ1-2; 8 positions agree with TRBD1. V shed 4 bases, J shed 7 bases, and the junction held 8 bases outside the gene matches. Germline CDR1 is GTSNPN and CDR2 is SVGIG (reference sequence). This CDR3 has 13 amino acids. CDR3: CAWNQGALGGYTF. The CDR3 DNA reads as TGTGCCTGGAATCAGGGGGCATTGGGTGGCTACACCTTC. The whole variable domain, filled in from reference TRBV30 and TRBJ1-2, reads SQTIHQWPATLVQPVGSPLSLECTVEGTSNPNLYWYRQAAGRGLQLLFYSVGIGQISSEVPQNLSASRPQDRQFILSSKKLLLSDSGFYLCAWNQGALGGYTFGSGTRLTVV.

Only a few counts were recorded for this clone. The CDR3 bases are TGTGCCAGCAGTACAACTAATGAAAAACTGTTTTTT. Protein product: CASSTTNEKLFF. V is TRBV7-9 and J is TRBJ1-4; D is undetermined. Trimming removed 6 bases from V and 0 bases from J, with 2 bases in between. The CDR3 runs to 12 residues. The germline V gene has CDR1 SEHNR and CDR2 FQNEAQ (reference sequence).

The V and J genes are TRBV29-1 and TRBJ2-2; perhaps TRBD2 as D (5 bases). CDR3 size: 14 residues. Germline assignment: CDR1 SQVTM and CDR2 ANQGSEA. The germline V and J ends were trimmed by 4 bases and 4 bases, with 13 bases remaining between them. CDR3 region: CSVGASRGTGELFF. CDR3 nucleotides: TGCAGCGTTGGGGCTTCCCGGGGCACCGGGGAGCTGTTTTTT.

In this sample, this clone turned up a few times. The chain joins TRBV30 to TRBJ2-5; either TRBD1 or TRBD2 may fit D (6 bases each). Germline CDR1 and CDR2: GTSNPN and SVGIG (reference sequence). Trimming stripped 4 bases from V and 8 bases from J, with 11 bases between. The CDR3 sequence is 11 residues long. DNA of the CDR3: TGTGCCTGGACCGGGGGCCGCACCCAGTACTTC. Translating gives CAWTGGRTQYF. The full variable domain, in which reference TRBV30 and TRBJ2-5 provide the parts outside the CDR3, is SQTIHQWPATLVQPVGSPLSLECTVEGTSNPNLYWYRQAAGRGLQLLFYSVGIGQISSEVPQNLSASRPQDRQFILSSKKLLLSDSGFYLCAWTGGRTQYFGPGTRLLVL.

The V gene is TRBV5-1, the J gene TRBJ2-1; TRBD2 matches at 9 bases. The CDR3 loop spans 18 amino acids. V dropped 4 bases and J dropped 2; count of bases not matched to a gene: 13. Per germline, CDR1 SGHRS and CDR2 YFSETQ. The CDR3 protein is CASSGGLADTTAYNEQFF. In DNA, the CDR3 is TGCGCCAGCAGCGGGGGACTAGCAGACACAACCGCCTACAATGAGCAGTTCTTC. The full variable domain, rest sourced from reference TRBV5-1 and TRBJ2-1, is KAGVTQTPRYLIKTRGQQVTLSCSPISGHRSVSWYQQTPGQGLQFLFEYFSETQRNKGNFPGRFSGRQFSNSRSEMNVSTLELGDSALYLCASSGGLADTTAYNEQFFGPGTRLTVL.

This clone has just a few counts. The chain uses TRBV19 and TRBJ2-1; D is uncertain. There are 15 residues in the CDR3. The germline gives CDR1 LNHDA, CDR2 SQIVND (reference sequence). The ends were cut back, 0 bases at V and 4 bases at J, with 10 bases in the middle. The CDR3 DNA reads as TGTGCCAGTAGTATAGATCGGTCGTTATACAATGAGCAGTTCTTC. Translation gives CASSIDRSLYNEQFF.

This chain links TRBV30 with TRBJ1-4; 7 bases line up with TRBD1. This CDR3 contains 15 residues. V lost 2 bases and J lost 8; bases outside the gene matches: 11. CDR1 GTSNPN and CDR2 SVGIG come from the germline V gene (reference sequence). CDR3 amino acids: CAWSPTQGVREKLFF. The CDR3 DNA reads TGTGCCTGGAGTCCTACGCAGGGGGTCAGAGAAAAACTGTTTTTT.

This CDR3 reads CAISSGTQSYNEQFF. The CDR3 DNA sequence: TGTGCCATCAGCAGCGGGACACAATCTTACAATGAGCAGTTCTTC. This chain joins TRBV10-3 and TRBJ2-1; TRBD2 is a possible D gene (7 bases). The CDR3 is 15 residues long. The V gene lost 6 bases and the J gene lost 4 bases, with 16 bases spanning the gap. The germline V gene has CDR1 ENHRY and CDR2 SYGVKD.

The chain joins TRBV5-1 to TRBJ2-5; the match to TRBD2 covers 14 bases. V lost 4 bases, J lost 4 bases, and 9 bases stayed unmatched. This CDR3 is built from 17 residues. Germline V CDR1 and CDR2: SGHRS, YFSETQ. The CDR3 DNA reads TGCGCCAGCAGCCCGTCGAGGGGACTAGCGGGAGTAGAGACCCAGTACTTC. It yields the protein CASSPSRGLAGVETQYF.